This T cell receptor beta chain was found in a study of blood T cell repertoires in COVID-19. Study at large: Collection of acute and convalescent COVID-19 samples took place in the United States, Italy and Spain. Nucleic acid was either cDNA or gDNA, and it came from T cells, B-cell-depleted T cells, or PBMCs.

TCRdb's copy holds only in-frame clones and misses some; the assay was immunoSEQ multiplex PCR. This sample has some 62,000 clones; under 85% occur once, and the top ten carry about a fifth. V lost 0 bases and J lost 0, with 15 bases in between. There are 18 residues in the CDR3. This receptor was identified in a woman aged 80 or over with active or convalescent COVID-19. Input material: peripheral blood. V gene TRBV23-1 combines with J gene TRBJ1-3; D may be TRBD1 (5 bases). TRBV23-1 is an ORF for which the function is uncertain. In DNA form, the CDR3 reads TGCGCCAGCAGTCAATCGAGGCAGGGAATCCGCTCTGGAAACACCATATATTTT. This translates into CASSQSRQGIRSGNTIYF.